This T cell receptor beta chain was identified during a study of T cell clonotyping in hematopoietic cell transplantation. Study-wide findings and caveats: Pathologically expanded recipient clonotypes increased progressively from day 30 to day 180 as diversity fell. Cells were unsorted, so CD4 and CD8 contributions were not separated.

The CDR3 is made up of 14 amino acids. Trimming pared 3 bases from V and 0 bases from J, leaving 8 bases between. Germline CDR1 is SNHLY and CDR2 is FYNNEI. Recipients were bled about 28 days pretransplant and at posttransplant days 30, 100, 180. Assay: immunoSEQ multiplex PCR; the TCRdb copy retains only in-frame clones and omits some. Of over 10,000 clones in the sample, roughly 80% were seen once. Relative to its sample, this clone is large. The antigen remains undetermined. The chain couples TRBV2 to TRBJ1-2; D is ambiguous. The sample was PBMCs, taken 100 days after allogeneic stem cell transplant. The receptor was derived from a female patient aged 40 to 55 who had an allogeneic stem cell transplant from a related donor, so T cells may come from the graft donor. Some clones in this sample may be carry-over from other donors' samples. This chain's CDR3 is CASSDSASNYGYTF. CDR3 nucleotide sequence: TGTGCCAGCAGTGATTCAGCTTCTAACTATGGCTACACCTTC.